The entry that follows covers one T cell receptor (beta chain) sequence. As yet, its antigen is unknown. This entry is derived from a study of cytomegalovirus exposure and HLA in healthy donors. Study-level points and caveats: For TCR beta chains, V- and J-gene trimming was later linked to a missense DCLRE1C variant. CMV serostatus alone was available as immune exposure information.

Researchers ran the PCR with 60 Vbeta and 13 Jbeta primers. Method: immunoSEQ multiplex PCR; TCRdb's copy keeps in-frame clones and lacks some. The data contain some 190,000 clones, roughly four fifths of them singletons. Input material: PBMCs. The TCR was taken from a woman aged 25 to 39 in good health and CMV-seropositive.

In nucleotides, the CDR3 is TGTGCCAGTAGTGCACTAGCGGGCCGCACAGATACGCAGTATTTT. Its translation: CASSALAGRTDTQYF. The chain has TRBV19 and TRBJ2-3; 9 bases fit TRBD2. V was clipped by 5 bases and J by 1 base; unmatched bases: 4. The V gene's germline CDR1 is LNHDA and CDR2 SQIVND (reference sequence). The CDR3 is 15 amino acids. The whole variable domain, remainder taken from reference TRBV19 and TRBJ2-3, is DGGITQSPKYLFRKEGQNVTLSCEQNLNHDAMYWYRQDPGQGLRLIYYSQIVNDFQKGDIAEGYSVSREKKESFPLTVTSAQKNPTAFYLCASSALAGRTDTQYFGPGTRLTVL.